These 30 T cell receptor beta chains came from one sample sequenced in a study of T cell responses to AZD1222 COVID-19 vaccine (dated by TCRdb to the early 2020s). Receptor amplification or capture employed the immunoSEQ multiplex PCR assay. Drawn from immuneACCESS, this table holds only the in-frame rearrangements with V and J called that TCRdb kept. Clones are partly lost; checked studies trace under half to an unresolved V gene and leave the rest unexplained. The sample table shows approximately 88,000 clones, and approximately 82% are seen once. The top ten clones comprise approximately 21% of the sample. The sample's time point label, decoded: baseline before first vaccination. The sequencing here drew on peripheral blood, taken on day 0 of AZD1222 vaccination. The origin of the receptors is an adult in good health.

The CDR3 sequence is CATSDLGVNYGYTF. CDR3 sequence (DNA): TGTGCCACCAGTGATTTAGGGGTTAACTATGGCTACACCTTC. This sequence joins TRBV24-1 and TRBJ1-2; TRBD1 might be the D (5 bases). The germline V gene has CDR1 KGHDR and CDR2 SFDVKD. V lost 1 base to trimming and J lost 1 base, with 6 bases between them. The length of the CDR3 is 14 residues.

This sequence joins TRBV6-2 or TRBV6-3 and TRBJ1-2, with TRBD1 matching over 9 bases. This CDR3 has 15 amino acids. The germline gives CDR1 MNHEY, CDR2 SVGEGT. V lost 6 bases and J lost 2; bases outside the gene matches: 7. The CDR3 sequence: CASSRPTGGNYGYTF. The CDR3 nucleotides read TGTGCCAGCAGCCGTCCGACAGGGGGAAACTATGGCTACACCTTC.

The V and J genes are TRBV28 and TRBJ2-6; unclear D gene. Trimming cost V 6 bases and J 2 bases, with 5 bases left between them. CDR1 MDHEN and CDR2 SYDVKM come from the germline V gene. This CDR3 is 13 amino acids long. The CDR3: CASSDPGANVLTF. The CDR3 DNA is TGTGCCAGCAGCGACCCTGGGGCCAACGTCCTGACTTTC.

The chain links TRBV27 to TRBJ2-3; TRBD1 aligns across 7 bases. The length of the CDR3 is 17 residues. J gave up 5 bases and V 0 bases, and 11 bases lay outside the gene matches. CDR1 MNHEY and CDR2 SMNVEV come from the germline V gene (reference sequence). As DNA, the CDR3 is TGTGCCAGCAGTTTATCGGTACCCAGGACAGGACGAGATACGCAGTATTTT. Encoded protein: CASSLSVPRTGRDTQYF.

DNA of the CDR3: TGTGCCAGTAGATCACAGTATCCCACAGATACGCAGTATTTT. This gives the protein CASRSQYPTDTQYF. The chain carries TRBV19 and TRBJ2-3; D remains ambiguous. Trimming left V 6 bases short and J 2 bases short, with 12 bases between. CDR3 length: 14 amino acids. Germline V CDR1 and CDR2: LNHDA, SQIVND (reference sequence).

The J gene is TRBJ2-5, the V gene TRBV5-1; tentative D call: TRBD1 (5 bases). Trimming shortened V by 2 bases and J by 2 bases, and 10 bases separated the two germline ends. CDR3 length equals 14 residues. Germline CDR1 is SGHRS and CDR2 is YFSETQ. The CDR3 coding sequence is TGCGCCAGCAGCTTCGGAAGGGGTCAAGAGACCCAGTACTTC. Residues: CASSFGRGQETQYF. Supplemented by reference TRBV5-1 and TRBJ2-5, the full variable domain reads KAGVTQTPRYLIKTRGQQVTLSCSPISGHRSVSWYQQTPGQGLQFLFEYFSETQRNKGNFPGRFSGRQFSNSRSEMNVSTLELGDSALYLCASSFGRGQETQYFGPGTRLLVL.

J is TRBJ1-1 and V is TRBV19; D ambiguous. The CDR3 is 16 amino acids. Germline assignment: CDR1 LNHDA and CDR2 SQIVND (reference sequence). V lost 3 bases, J lost 6 bases, and 20 bases lay in between. The CDR3 sequence: CASSIRPSSRSSEAFF. CDR3 nucleotide sequence: TGTGCCAGTAGTATTCGCCCATCGAGCAGATCTTCTGAAGCTTTCTTT.

V gene TRBV30 combines with J gene TRBJ1-2, with D perhaps TRBD1 (6 bases). The CDR3 is 15 amino acids. Trimming took 1 base from V and 7 from J, leaving 19 bases between them. Germline CDR1 reads GTSNPN; CDR2 reads SVGIG (reference sequence). CDR3 protein: CAWSARNRVDSGYTF. CDR3 sequence (DNA): TGTGCCTGGAGTGCTCGGAACAGGGTTGACTCTGGCTACACCTTC.

The chain carries TRBV7-9 and TRBJ2-1; no definite D call. This CDR3 spans 16 amino acids. The germline gives CDR1 SEHNR, CDR2 FQNEAQ (reference sequence). Between the trimmed V and J ends, which lost 4 bases and 6 bases, there was a span of 19 bases. This CDR3 reads CASSSGWVRPGNEQFF. The CDR3 nucleotides are TGTGCCAGCAGCTCCGGGTGGGTCCGTCCTGGCAATGAGCAGTTCTTC.

J is TRBJ2-3 and V is TRBV6-5, with TRBD1 matching over 8 bases. This CDR3 region has 14 residues. Per the germline V gene, CDR1 is MNHEY and CDR2 is SVGAGI. The J segment lost 6 bases and the V segment lost 6 bases, leaving 8 bases of the junction unmatched. The CDR3 region has the DNA TGTGCCAGCAGACCCGGACAGGGACGCGATACGCAGTATTTT. Translating gives CASRPGQGRDTQYF.

V is TRBV29-1 and J is TRBJ1-1; 8 bases fit TRBD1. The CDR3 has 10 amino acids. In germline, CDR1 is SQVTM, CDR2 ANQGSEA. Germline trimming cut 6 bases from V and 11 bases from J; bases unmatched to any gene: 5. CDR3 region: CSVGQGSAFF. The CDR3 coding sequence is TGCAGCGTCGGACAGGGCTCGGCTTTCTTT.

The J gene is TRBJ1-2, the V gene TRBV6-5; 8 bases map to TRBD1. Germline CDR1 MNHEY, CDR2 SVGAGI. This CDR3 is 15 amino acids long. Losses at the gene ends were 3 bases for V and 8 bases for J; bases not matched to a gene: 11. CDR3 nucleotides: TGTGCCAGCAGTTATGGTACAGGGGGGCAGGGAGGCTACACCTTC. The encoded protein is CASSYGTGGQGGYTF.

This clone was recorded once. V and J are TRBV12-3 or TRBV12-4 and TRBJ2-3; possible D gene TRBD2, 6 bases. V dropped 3 bases and J dropped 8 bases, with 12 bases sitting between them. The CDR3 extends over 13 amino acids. The CDR3 DNA reads as TGTGCCAGCAGTTTTAGCGGTTCGGGTACGCAGTATTTT. It translates to CASSFSGSGTQYF.

This clone showed up just once. The J gene is TRBJ2-7, the V gene TRBV30; 8 bases line up with TRBD1. J lost 8 bases, V lost 0 bases, and 21 bases had no gene match. This CDR3 is built from 18 residues. The germline V gene has CDR1 GTSNPN and CDR2 SVGIG (reference sequence). The CDR3 DNA reads TGTGCCTGGAGTGTGGGGGCAGGGGGCGCGTGGAGGGCCGGAAAGCAGTACTTC. Translated: CAWSVGAGGAWRAGKQYF.

This clone was picked up a small number of times. In nucleotides, the CDR3 is TGTGCCAGCTCACAAAGGGGGGCAACTAATGAAAAACTGTTTTTT. This gives the protein CASSQRGATNEKLFF. The chain carries TRBV18 and TRBJ1-4; D possibly corresponds to TRBD1 (6 bases). CDR1 is KGHSH and CDR2 is LQKENI in the germline V gene. CDR3 length: 15 residues. The ends were cut back, 4 bases at V and 0 bases at J, with 9 bases in the middle.

In this sample, this clone turned up a few times. The chain recombines TRBV5-8 with TRBJ1-4; a weak D match, TRBD1 (6 bases). Trimming cost V 0 bases and J 2 bases, with 8 bases left between them. Germline V gives CDR1 SGHTS, CDR2 YDEGEE. The CDR3 spans 15 residues. The CDR3 coding sequence is TGTGCCAGCAGCTTGGGCGGGGGCACTAATGAAAAACTGTTTTTT. Translation: CASSLGGGTNEKLFF. The variable domain in full, with the rest retrieved from reference TRBV5-8 and TRBJ1-4, is EAGVTQSPTHLIKTRGQQATLRCSPISGHTSVYWYQQALGLGLQFLLWYDEGEERNRGNFPPRFSGRQFPNYSSELNVNALELEDSALYLCASSLGGGTNEKLFFGSGTQLSVL.

This clone is a singleton in its sample. The gene calls are TRBV19 and TRBJ1-1, with D possibly matching TRBD1 (5 bases). CDR1 and CDR2 (germline): LNHDA, SQIVND (reference sequence). With 7 bases removed from V and 2 bases from J, the gap between germline ends came to 11 bases. The CDR3 sequence is 13 residues long. CDR3 region: CASTPDRNTEAFF. The CDR3 DNA follows: TGTGCCAGTACCCCCGACAGAAACACTGAAGCTTTCTTT.

V and J are TRBV2 and TRBJ2-1; D might be TRBD1 (6 bases). With 1 base removed from V and 4 bases from J, the gap between germline ends came to 14 bases. Germline loops: CDR1 SNHLY, CDR2 FYNNEI. The CDR3 is 16 residues long. The CDR3 DNA is TGTGCCAGCAGTGAAGGCAGGGGACCGATTTACAATGAGCAGTTCTTC. Protein: CASSEGRGPIYNEQFF. Filled out from reference TRBV2 and TRBJ2-1, the complete variable domain reads EPEVTQTPSHQVTQMGQEVILRCVPISNHLYFYWYRQILGQKVEFLVSFYNNEISEKSEIFDDQFSVERPDGSNFTLKIRSTKLEDSAMYFCASSEGRGPIYNEQFFGPGTRLTVL.

The chain is built from TRBV9 and TRBJ2-7; 11 bases map to TRBD2. This CDR3 is 15 amino acids long. V lost 2 bases and J lost 0; bases outside the gene matches: 1. Germline CDR1 and CDR2: SGDLS and YYNGEE. CDR3 in amino acids: CASSVGLADSYEQYF. The CDR3 coding sequence is TGTGCCAGCAGCGTGGGACTAGCGGACTCCTACGAGCAGTACTTC.

The chain combines TRBV27 with TRBJ1-5; D is possibly TRBD1 (6 bases). The germline gives CDR1 MNHEY, CDR2 SMNVEV (reference sequence). Trimming stripped 6 bases from V and 5 bases from J, with 20 bases between. The CDR3 length is 16 residues. The CDR3 sequence is CASSPRSGGRDQPQHF. In nucleotides, the CDR3 is TGTGCCAGCAGCCCCCGCTCCGGGGGGCGGGATCAGCCCCAGCATTTT.

This clone has ten or more counts. The chain employs TRBV21-1 and TRBJ1-4; the DNA was not compared with TRBD1, the D call given in the table. TRBV21-1 is reported as a pseudogene. This CDR3 spans 14 amino acids. CDR3 region: CARQGRGTNEKLFF. The CDR3, as DNA: TGTGCCCGACAGGGGCGGGGAACTAATGAAAAACTGTTTTTT.

The gene calls are TRBV21-1 and TRBJ1-2; the D call in the table, TRBD1, was not verified against the DNA. TRBV21-1 is described as a pseudogene. The CDR3 runs to 15 residues. For the CDR3, the DNA is TGTGCCAGCAGCGCCCACGACAGGGGGTACTATGGCTACACCTTC. Protein product: CASSAHDRGYYGYTF.

This sequence joins TRBV6-1 and TRBJ1-1; 7 nucleotides agree with TRBD1. The junction had 7 bases not matched to a gene; V was cut back by 2 bases and J by 1 base. Germline lookup yields CDR1 MNHNS and CDR2 SASEGT. The length of the CDR3 is 16 residues. The CDR3 region has the DNA TGTGCCAGCAGTGAACCTCCAGGACAGGCGAACACTGAAGCTTTCTTT. This translates into CASSEPPGQANTEAFF.

This clone counts as medium-sized (0.01 to 0.1%). The genes are TRBV7-6 and TRBJ2-1, with D perhaps matching TRBD2 (5 bases). The CDR3 totals 16 residues. Germline loops: CDR1 SGHVS, CDR2 FNYEAQ. V dropped 5 bases and J dropped 4 bases, with 18 bases sitting between them. The CDR3 bases are TGTGCCAGCAGCCCCCAATCCCACTCGGGGTACAATGAGCAGTTCTTC. This sequence encodes CASSPQSHSGYNEQFF.

Ten or more counts support this clone. This sequence joins TRBV2 and TRBJ1-5; D not resolved. V gave up 4 bases and J gave up 0 bases, with 13 bases separating them. The CDR3 has 16 amino acids. Germline V gives CDR1 SNHLY, CDR2 FYNNEI. The CDR3, as DNA: TGTGCCAGCAGTGTTCGGGTTGGGTATAGCAATCAGCCCCAGCATTTT. Amino acid sequence: CASSVRVGYSNQPQHF.

The V call is TRBV21-1, the J call TRBJ1-5; TRBD1 is the table's D call and was not checked against the DNA. TRBV21-1 is a documented pseudogene. The CDR3 consists of 16 residues. Here the CDR3 DNA reads TGTGCCAGCAGCATCACAGCCGTGTGGGGCAATCAGCCCCAGCATTTT. It translates to CASSITAVWGNQPQHF.

This rearrangement joins TRBV2 to TRBJ2-3, with no clear D. Germline lookup yields CDR1 SNHLY and CDR2 FYNNEI. This CDR3 spans 14 amino acids. The V and J ends lost 3 bases and 1 base respectively, with 8 bases between them. CDR3 loop: CASSEPVGTDTQYF. In nucleotides, the CDR3 is TGTGCCAGCAGTGAGCCGGTCGGCACAGATACGCAGTATTTT.

V usage is TRBV20-1 and J usage is TRBJ2-3; 8 bases align to TRBD2. Looked up from germline, CDR1 is DFQATT and CDR2 is SNEGSKA (reference sequence). Trimming at V came to 3 bases and at J to 3 bases, leaving 8 bases not matched to a gene. This CDR3 spans 15 amino acids. The CDR3 is CSASFAGGRTDTQYF. The CDR3 bases are TGCAGTGCTAGTTTTGCGGGGGGCAGAACAGATACGCAGTATTTT.

The chain recombines TRBV4-3 with TRBJ1-5, with D unresolved. The CDR3 is 13 amino acids. Trimming pared 0 bases from V and 11 bases from J, leaving 11 bases between. Germline CDR1 is LGHNA and CDR2 is YSLEER. CDR3 nucleotide sequence: TGCGCCAGCAGCCAAGATTTAGGAAGGGCCCAGCATTTT. Its protein product is CASSQDLGRAQHF.

This clone has a handful of counts. The rearrangement links TRBV5-1 to TRBJ2-5, with unresolved D. Trimming removed 1 base from V and 3 bases from J, with 10 bases in between. The V gene's germline CDR1 is SGHRS and CDR2 YFSETQ. The CDR3 spans 14 residues. This CDR3 reads CASSLISTEETQYF. In DNA, the CDR3 is TGCGCCAGCAGCTTGATTTCGACCGAAGAGACCCAGTACTTC.